This TCR beta chain comes out of a study of blood T cells in healthy people across ages. Findings and limits, study-wide: It was not possible, with unsorted PBMCs, to conclusively compare naive and antigen-experienced cells. With donor CMV status unknown, expanded clonotype changes were possibly confounded. TCR beta diversity per million T cells fell roughly linearly with age.

PCR was performed a second time for about 7 to 11 cycles using a sample-barcoded 5' primer and a J-beta primer mix. From the 5' RACE reads, TCRdb called clonotypes with MiXCR, one entry per CDR3 protein. Of 1.5 million to 2 million distinct CDR3 sequences in the sample, about 50% were seen once. With respect to this clonotype: Antigen specificity is unknown.

Germline trimming cut 5 bases from V and 2 bases from J; bases unmatched to any gene: 13. This CDR3 comprises 18 residues. Germline V gene sequence: CDR1 MDHEN, CDR2 SYDVKM. The V call is TRBV28, the J call TRBJ2-1, with 9 positions matching TRBD1. The TCR sequence derives from a woman in her thirties or forties in good health. Source material: blood. In nucleotides, the CDR3 is TGTGCCAGCAGTCCAATGGGACAGGGTAGGGGCCCCTACAATGAGCAGTTCTTC. This translates into CASSPMGQGRGPYNEQFF.